This TCR beta chain was found in a study of T-cell memory formation after mild COVID-19. TCRdb ran MiXCR on the 5' RACE reads and lists one entry per CDR3 protein. The sample shows approximately 180,000 distinct CDR3 sequences, 16% of them seen only once. Germline V gene lookup returns CDR1 SGHTA and CDR2 FQGNSA. V shed 2 bases and J shed 4 bases, with 4 bases lying between them. The CDR3 consists of 12 residues. The sample taken for sequencing was PBMCs or a T cell subset sorted from them (not recorded which). V is TRBV7-2 and J is TRBJ2-3; D is unresolved. The sequence was collected from an adult woman who had mild COVID-19 (a few samples of this study predate the infection). Cell type and time point are not known. The CDR3, as DNA: TGTGCCAGCAGCTTATTTTCAGATACGCAGTATTTT. As protein: CASSLFSDTQYF.